The 8 T cell receptor beta chains presented below share a single source sample, sequenced in a study of T-cell memory formation after mild COVID-19. TCRdb called the 5' RACE reads again in MiXCR, with one record for every CDR3 protein. The sample contains some 340,000 distinct CDR3 sequences, approximately 12% of which appear only once. The material sequenced was PBMCs or a T cell subset sorted from them (not recorded which). These receptors were taken from a man between 18 and 35 years old who had mild COVID-19 (a few samples of this study predate the infection). Cell type and time point are not known.

This clonotype was picked up many times. The chain employs TRBV5-1 and TRBJ1-2, with 9 bases fitting TRBD1. The V segment lost 1 base and the J segment 4 bases; nucleotides outside the gene matches: 8. Germline V gives CDR1 SGHRS, CDR2 YFSETQ. This CDR3 has 16 residues. This CDR3 reads CASSLNRGPGAYGYTF. CDR3 bases: TGCGCCAGCAGCTTGAACAGGGGGCCGGGGGCCTATGGCTACACCTTC. The whole variable domain, filled in from reference TRBV5-1 and TRBJ1-2, reads KAGVTQTPRYLIKTRGQQVTLSCSPISGHRSVSWYQQTPGQGLQFLFEYFSETQRNKGNFPGRFSGRQFSNSRSEMNVSTLELGDSALYLCASSLNRGPGAYGYTFGSGTRLTVV.

This chain connects TRBV29-1 to TRBJ1-2; D gene ambiguous. Between the trimmed V and J ends, which lost 3 bases and 4 bases, there was a span of 6 bases. Germline-derived CDR1 and CDR2 are SQVTM and ANQGSEA. The CDR3 runs 11 residues. Here the CDR3 reads CSVEWSYGYTF. The CDR3 bases are TGCAGCGTTGAGTGGAGCTATGGCTACACCTTC.

The rearrangement uses TRBV6-2 or TRBV6-3 and TRBJ2-7; 11 nucleotides line up with TRBD1. Germline V gives CDR1 MNHEY, CDR2 SVGEGT. V was pared by 6 bases and J by 4 bases, with 8 bases of the junction left unmatched. This CDR3 comprises 15 residues. CDR3 bases: TGTGCCAGCAGAACCGGGACAGGGGGTGGATACGAGCAGTACTTC. It translates to CASRTGTGGGYEQYF.

The CDR3 spells CASSYDRGGIQYF. Here the CDR3 DNA reads TGTGCCAGCAGCTATGACAGGGGGGGCATTCAGTACTTC. The chain combines TRBV5-6 with TRBJ2-4; 9 bases map to TRBD1. The CDR3 totals 13 residues. V shed 3 bases, J shed 9 bases, and the junction held 4 bases outside the gene matches. CDR1 and CDR2 from the germline V gene are SGHDT and YYEEEE.

The CDR3: CAWSGTGNQPQHF. The CDR3 DNA sequence: TGTGCCTGGAGTGGGACAGGCAATCAGCCCCAGCATTTT. The V gene is TRBV30, the J gene TRBJ1-5; D is possibly TRBD1 (6 bases). Deletions cut 1 base from V and 2 bases from J, with 6 bases between. This CDR3 contains 13 residues. Per germline, CDR1 GTSNPN and CDR2 SVGIG (reference sequence). Based on the CDR3 plus reference TRBV30 and TRBJ1-5, the full variable domain is SQTIHQWPATLVQPVGSPLSLECTVEGTSNPNLYWYRQAAGRGLQLLFYSVGIGQISSEVPQNLSASRPQDRQFILSSKKLLLSDSGFYLCAWSGTGNQPQHFGDGTRLSIL.

This clonotype was seen ten or more times. V gene TRBV27 combines with J gene TRBJ2-5; the D is unclear. The V gene's germline CDR1 is MNHEY and CDR2 SMNVEV (reference sequence). V shed 8 bases and J shed 5 bases, with 15 bases lying between them. The CDR3 contains 13 residues. In nucleotides, the CDR3 is TGTGCCAGCCCCAAGGTAGGGATGGAGACCCAGTACTTC. It yields the protein CASPKVGMETQYF.

This clonotype was counted ten times or more. The chain recombines TRBV7-9 with TRBJ1-2; D not certain. Trimming took off 5 bases at V and 5 bases at J, with 9 bases between the two ends. This CDR3 contains 12 residues. Germline-derived CDR1 and CDR2 are SEHNR and FQNEAQ (reference sequence). In DNA, the CDR3 is TGTGCCAGCAGCGAACAAGTTTATGGCTACACCTTC. Translation: CASSEQVYGYTF. Supplemented by reference TRBV7-9 and TRBJ1-2, the full variable domain reads DTGVSQNPRHKITKRGQNVTFRCDPISEHNRLYWYRQTLGQGPEFLTYFQNEAQLEKSRLLSDRFSAERPKGSFSTLEIQRTEQGDSAMYLCASSEQVYGYTFGSGTRLTVV.

This clonotype was picked up many times. The gene calls are TRBV18 and TRBJ2-7; tentative D call: TRBD2 (5 bases). V lost 3 bases, J lost 6 bases, and 15 bases lay in between. The CDR3 length is 14 residues. Germline assignment: CDR1 KGHSH and CDR2 LQKENI. CDR3 nucleotide sequence: TGTGCCAGCTCACCCGGGGTGACGCTAGGCGAGCAGTACTTC. Its translation is CASSPGVTLGEQYF.